This T cell receptor (beta chain) was sequenced for a study of human thymus T cells (dated by TCRdb to 2020 to 2021). As for the study more broadly: The study used under ten infant thymus samples plus four related peripheral blood samples to characterize TCR alpha and beta repertoires. The infant donors were about 7 to 250 days old, and the cohort included six or seven males and two females.

Note on this clone: It has no known antigen specificity. No base-level quality is on record; no much larger clone is a single base apart.

Spanning cysteine to phenylalanine, the CDR3 consists of 14 amino acids. The sequence is cut down to CDR3 DNA, 42 bases in frame from base 1. Trimming at the junction amounts to 5 bases on V and 5 bases on J, and the germline ends lie 15 bases apart. In the germline V gene (reference sequence), CDR1 corresponds to MNHEY and CDR2 to SMNVEV. Using the immunoSEQ multiplex PCR assay, the TCRB and TCRAD loci were amplified from a standardized quantity of quality-controlled genomic DNA. Amplicons spanned the V(D)J region at a length sufficient to cover the CDR3 and identify V and J genes. Through the commercial immunoSEQ service, the amplicons were sequenced on an Illumina platform. Processing in the source paper ran as follows. Primer bias and sequencing errors were corrected as previously described, and TCRAD and TCRB definitions were based on the IMGT database. The repertoires were analysed using immunoSEQ Analyzer 3.0 and VDJTools for basic statistics, V/J segment usage, diversity estimates, rarefaction and pairwise overlap. To estimate diversity, the Chao1, ChaoE, Efron-Thisted, Shannon and inverse Simpson indices were applied, and diversity was also estimated on datasets down-sampled to the smallest sample. For repertoire overlap, CDR3 nucleotide sequence, V gene and J gene had to match strictly, and clustering was done by Jaccard-based multidimensional scaling. In its TCRdb copy, this immuneACCESS table keeps in-frame sequences only and misses some clones. Where compared with another copy, unresolved V genes explain less than half of these, and the others have no known cause. That table furnishes V, J and clone size, whereas the DNA furnished D and trimming. The sample yields about 120,000 clones; around 94% were counted once. 0.02% to 0.03% of the sample goes to the ten largest clones.

Thymus tissue was collected as surgical resects that were removed during corrective cardiac surgery. The donors were immunologically healthy infants in Finland who had open corrective cardiac surgery for congenital heart defects. Thymocytes were freed from the tissue by mechanical means and kept at -70 degrees C as pellets of roughly 10-32 million cells. Genomic DNA was extracted from frozen cell pellets with a QIAsymphony instrument. Here is what the overall study found, with its caveats: On average, thymus samples yielded some 810,000 unique TCRB clonotypes, whereas blood samples yielded approximately 84,000. Highly overlapping thymic TCR repertoires among unrelated individuals were reported in the related research. Usage of V and J gene segments appeared to be biased in both the thymic and the peripheral blood repertoires.

The sequencing input was thymus tissue. The rearranged segments are TRBV27 and TRBJ1-2; a tentative D call is TRBD1 (6 bases match). This clonotype was obtained from a boy younger than two with a congenital heart defect but otherwise immunologically healthy. The CDR3 region reads CASSRGGSFYGYTF. The nucleotides are TGTGCCAGCAGTCGAGGGGGGTCCTTTTATGGCTACACCTTC.